Presented here are 13 T cell receptor beta chains from one specimen sequenced in a study of cytomegalovirus exposure and HLA in healthy donors. Researchers ran the PCR with 60 Vbeta and 13 Jbeta primers. The protocol was immunoSEQ multiplex PCR, while the TCRdb copy is restricted to in-frame clones and leaves out a portion. The sample has approximately 150,000 clones, approximately 75% seen once. Sample: PBMCs. These receptors were collected from a man in his thirties or forties in good health and CMV-seropositive.

This clone was counted between two and nine times. The V and J genes are TRBV4-2 and TRBJ2-2; 10 bases map to TRBD2. The V segment lost 0 bases and the J segment 6 bases; nucleotides outside the gene matches: 10. The CDR3 sequence is 18 residues long. CDR1 is LGHNA, CDR2 YNFKEQ, per germline. The CDR3 nucleotides are TGTGCCAGCAGCCAAGATATCCCCAGCGGGGGGGCTTCCGGGGAGCTGTTTTTT. Residues: CASSQDIPSGGASGELFF.

This sequence joins TRBV4-1 and TRBJ1-1, with TRBD1 matching over 7 bases. Per the germline V gene, CDR1 is MGHRA and CDR2 is YSYEKL. The CDR3 extends over 15 amino acids. J was trimmed by 6 bases and V by 3 bases; bases with no gene match: 10. The CDR3 loop is CASSHIIAGQPEAFF. CDR3 DNA sequence: TGCGCCAGCAGCCACATAATAGCGGGACAGCCTGAAGCTTTCTTT.

This clone has only a few counts. This chain uses TRBV4-1 with TRBJ2-7, with 7 nucleotides matching TRBD1. The V segment lost 1 base and the J segment 3 bases; nucleotides outside the gene matches: 6. The CDR3 is made up of 15 amino acids. CDR1 and CDR2 (germline): MGHRA, YSYEKL. As DNA, the CDR3 is TGCGCCAGCAGCCAAGCCGGGACAGAGATCTACGAGCAGTACTTC. Translating it yields CASSQAGTEIYEQYF.

The CDR3, as DNA: TGTGCCAGCACCCTACTAGCGGGGGCCTCGGAGACCCAGTACTTC. This gives the protein CASTLLAGASETQYF. The chain employs TRBV6-5 and TRBJ2-5, with 11 nucleotides matching TRBD2. Losses at the gene ends were 7 bases for V and 5 bases for J; bases not matched to a gene: 9. The CDR3 is 15 residues long. The germline V gene has CDR1 MNHEY and CDR2 SVGAGI.

The gene calls are TRBV6-1 and TRBJ2-1, with TRBD1 matching over 8 bases. This CDR3 comprises 15 residues. V lost 2 bases to trimming and J lost 6 bases; unmatched junction nucleotides: 6. CDR1 MNHNS and CDR2 SASEGT come from the germline V gene. This CDR3 is CASSELDRGRNEQFF. CDR3 coding DNA: TGTGCCAGCAGTGAACTTGACAGGGGACGCAATGAGCAGTTCTTC.

The chain is built from TRBV11-2 and TRBJ2-2, with TRBD1 as a possible D gene (7 bases). The V gene's germline CDR1 is SGHAT and CDR2 FQNNGV. V was trimmed by 0 bases and J by 5 bases, leaving 10 bases between them. CDR3 size: 15 residues. CDR3 DNA: TGTGCCAGCAGCTTAGATGCAGGGGGGACCGGGGAGCTGTTTTTT. Protein product: CASSLDAGGTGELFF.

The chain uses TRBV2 and TRBJ2-5; no definite D call. The V gene's germline CDR1 is SNHLY and CDR2 FYNNEI. The germline V and J ends were trimmed by 5 bases and 4 bases, with 5 bases remaining between them. The CDR3 has 11 residues. In nucleotides, the CDR3 is TGTGCCAGCAGTCAGTCAGAGACCCAGTACTTC. Its protein is CASSQSETQYF.

V gene TRBV19 combines with J gene TRBJ1-1, with no clear D. Trimming stripped 5 bases from V and 5 bases from J, with 12 bases between. CDR1 and CDR2 from the germline V gene are LNHDA and SQIVND (reference sequence). The CDR3 loop spans 13 amino acids. The CDR3 DNA follows: TGTGCCAGTAGTTTAGGAGGGTGGACTGAAGCTTTCTTT. Protein: CASSLGGWTEAFF.

This clone has a single count. The chain has TRBV7-7 and TRBJ2-3, with unresolved D. The CDR3 runs 14 residues. Trimming took 2 bases from V and 2 from J, leaving 8 bases between them. Germline values: CDR1 SSHAT, CDR2 FNYEAQ (reference sequence). CDR3 DNA: TGTGCCAGCAGCTTACGTGAGAACACAGATACGCAGTATTTT. It translates to CASSLRENTDTQYF.

This clone has only a few counts. This chain links TRBV25-1 with TRBJ2-5; the D is unclear. Per the germline V gene, CDR1 is MGHDK and CDR2 is SYGVNS. V was shortened by 2 bases and J by 2 bases, with 15 bases between the two germline ends. The CDR3 runs to 16 residues. Written as DNA, the CDR3 is TGTGCCAGCAGTGAAGAGATTGGTGCAGGTCAAGAGACCCAGTACTTC. Protein: CASSEEIGAGQETQYF.

The chain's CDR3 is CASSQGLAYEQYF. The DNA of the CDR3 is TGTGCCAGCAGTCAGGGACTAGCTTACGAGCAGTACTTC. The chain is built from TRBV6-6 and TRBJ2-7, with 9 bases identical to TRBD2. CDR3 length: 13 amino acids. The ends lost 5 bases at V and 4 bases at J; junction bases unmatched: 3. Germline CDR1 is MNHNY and CDR2 is SVGAGI (reference sequence).

The V and J genes are TRBV28 and TRBJ1-2; the match to TRBD1 covers 9 bases. V lost 5 bases to trimming and J lost 5 bases; unmatched junction nucleotides: 9. The germline V gene encodes CDR1 MDHEN and CDR2 SYDVKM. The CDR3 covers 15 residues. CDR3 protein: CASSEPGTGMYGYTF. In DNA form, the CDR3 reads TGTGCCAGCAGTGAGCCCGGGACAGGGATGTATGGCTACACCTTC.

V is TRBV28 and J is TRBJ2-5, with TRBD1 identical over 7 bases. There are 15 residues in the CDR3. The V gene's germline CDR1 is MDHEN and CDR2 SYDVKM. V dropped 1 base and J dropped 5; count of bases not matched to a gene: 7. The CDR3 here is CASSLYFRGQETQYF. The DNA of the CDR3 is TGTGCCAGCAGTTTATACTTTAGGGGGCAGGAGACCCAGTACTTC.